This is a list of T cell receptor beta chains from one sample in a study of human T cells and chemical hapten exposure. In TCRdb, the RACE reads were re-called with MiXCR into one record per CDR3 protein. The sample carries roughly 30,000 distinct CDR3 sequences, roughly 9.4% recorded once. The starting material was whole blood, obtained in connection with sensitization to the hapten diphenylcyclopropenone (DPC). These receptors were collected from a man aged 25 to 40 with alopecia areata. Some clones in this sample may be carry-over from other donors' samples. CDR3s include the opening cysteine and the closing phenylalanine or tryptophan. The D gene is left open where the match is weak. The size field is filled for only some rows; it gives once, few, many or a size class.

v_gene: TRBV7-8
j_gene: TRBJ2-7
abundance: many
d_gene: NA
CDR3nt: TGTGCCAGCAGCTTAGCGTGGCTCGGGGGCGGCGAGCAGTACTTC
CDR3aa: CASSLAWLGGGEQYF

v_gene: TRBV12-3/TRBV12-4
j_gene: TRBJ1-1
abundance: NA
d_gene: NA
CDR3nt: TGTGCCAGCAGTTTGGGGGTCGGTAGCACTGAAGCTTTCTTT
CDR3aa: CASSLGVGSTEAFF

v_gene: TRBV7-2
j_gene: TRBJ2-3
abundance: few
d_gene: TRBD2
CDR3nt: TGTGCCAGCAGTCCGGGAGGGCCACTAGCGTCGGCAGATACGCAGTATTTT
CDR3aa: CASSPGGPLASADTQYF

v_gene: TRBV12-3/TRBV12-4
j_gene: TRBJ1-5
abundance: many
d_gene: TRBD1
CDR3nt: TGTGCCAGCAGTTTAGGGGGACAGGAGGGCAATCAGCCCCAGCATTTT
CDR3aa: CASSLGGQEGNQPQHF

v_gene: TRBV24-1
j_gene: TRBJ2-3
abundance: NA
d_gene: TRBD1
CDR3nt: TGTGCCACCAGTGACACCAGGGGGACAGATACGCAGTATTTT
CDR3aa: CATSDTRGTDTQYF

v_gene: TRBV20-1
j_gene: TRBJ1-3
abundance: many
d_gene: NA
CDR3nt: TGCAGTGCTCCCTCCATCGAATCTGGAAACACCATATATTTT
CDR3aa: CSAPSIESGNTIYF

v_gene: TRBV4-2
j_gene: TRBJ2-7
abundance: many
d_gene: NA
CDR3nt: TGTGCCAGCAGCCAAGCCGTTACAGGGGGCAGCGGGAGGGCCTACGAGCAGTACTTC
CDR3aa: CASSQAVTGGSGRAYEQYF

v_gene: TRBV6-6
j_gene: TRBJ1-2
abundance: many
d_gene: NA
CDR3nt: TGTGCCAGCAGCCCCTTTGGAGGGTCTGGCTACACCTTC
CDR3aa: CASSPFGGSGYTF

v_gene: TRBV7-9
j_gene: TRBJ2-5
abundance: NA
d_gene: NA
CDR3nt: TGTGCCAGCAGCACGGACCGCCTGGGCCCAGAGACCCAGTACTTC
CDR3aa: CASSTDRLGPETQYF

v_gene: TRBV6-5
j_gene: TRBJ2-1
abundance: NA
d_gene: NA
CDR3nt: TGTGCCAGCAGCCAAAGCGGGAATGAGCAGTTCTTC
CDR3aa: CASSQSGNEQFF

v_gene: TRBV3-1
j_gene: TRBJ2-7
abundance: few
d_gene: NA
CDR3nt: TGTGCCAGCAGCCAACGCTATGCCCGGGACTGGCCTTCCTACGAGCAGTACTTC
CDR3aa: CASSQRYARDWPSYEQYF

v_gene: TRBV7-2
j_gene: TRBJ2-5
abundance: NA
d_gene: TRBD1
CDR3nt: TGTGCCAGCAGCTTAGGGGACAGGGGGAAGACCCAGTACTTC
CDR3aa: CASSLGDRGKTQYF

v_gene: TRBV18
j_gene: TRBJ1-1
abundance: many
d_gene: TRBD1
CDR3nt: TGTGCCAGCTCACGGGGGACAGGGGACGTCACTGAAGCTTTCTTT
CDR3aa: CASSRGTGDVTEAFF

v_gene: TRBV6-5
j_gene: TRBJ2-3
abundance: many
d_gene: NA
CDR3nt: TGTGCCAGCAGTAGTAGAGATACGCAGTATTTT
CDR3aa: CASSSRDTQYF

v_gene: TRBV12-5
j_gene: TRBJ1-5
abundance: many
d_gene: TRBD1
CDR3nt: TGTGCTAGTGGCTCGGACAGGGCTGGTCAGCCCCAGCATTTT
CDR3aa: CASGSDRAGQPQHF

v_gene: TRBV28
j_gene: TRBJ2-7
abundance: NA
d_gene: NA
CDR3nt: TGTGCCAGCATGGAGCAAGCGGCCTACGAGCAGTACTTC
CDR3aa: CASMEQAAYEQYF

v_gene: TRBV2
j_gene: TRBJ2-2
abundance: few
d_gene: NA
CDR3nt: TGTGCCAGCAAAGACAGGTCGAACACCGGGGAGCTGTTTTTT
CDR3aa: CASKDRSNTGELFF

v_gene: TRBV6-6
j_gene: TRBJ1-1
abundance: many
d_gene: NA
CDR3nt: TGTGCCAGCAGGGACCAGGGGCCGAACACTGAAGCTTTCTTT
CDR3aa: CASRDQGPNTEAFF

v_gene: TRBV5-1
j_gene: TRBJ2-1
abundance: few
d_gene: NA
CDR3nt: TGCGCCAGCAGCTTGGTAGCTGTTGAGCAGTTCTTC
CDR3aa: CASSLVAVEQFF

v_gene: TRBV29-1
j_gene: TRBJ1-1
abundance: many
d_gene: NA
CDR3nt: TGCAGCGGAGGACCCGAAGGCAGTGGGGTAGAAGCTTTCTTT
CDR3aa: CSGGPEGSGVEAFF

v_gene: TRBV6-1
j_gene: TRBJ1-1
abundance: many
d_gene: NA
CDR3nt: TGTGCCAGCAGTGAAGACGGGGGCACTGAAGCTTTCTTT
CDR3aa: CASSEDGGTEAFF

v_gene: TRBV4-3
j_gene: TRBJ1-1
abundance: NA
d_gene: NA
CDR3nt: TGCGCCAGCAGCCAAGATAGTGAACAGTTGTACACTGAAGCTTTCTTT
CDR3aa: CASSQDSEQLYTEAFF

v_gene: TRBV5-1
j_gene: TRBJ2-1
abundance: NA
d_gene: TRBD1
CDR3nt: TGCGCCAACAGAGTCCTGGGACAGGCAAACAATGAGCAGTTCTTC
CDR3aa: CANRVLGQANNEQFF

v_gene: TRBV5-1
j_gene: TRBJ2-7
abundance: many
d_gene: TRBD1
CDR3nt: TGCGCCAGCAGCGGACAGGGGGCCTCCTACGAGCAGTACTTC
CDR3aa: CASSGQGASYEQYF

v_gene: TRBV20-1
j_gene: TRBJ1-1
abundance: few
d_gene: TRBD1
CDR3nt: TGCAGTGCGCCGGCAGGGGGCCGGTACACTGAAGCTTTCTTT
CDR3aa: CSAPAGGRYTEAFF